This is a list of T cell receptor beta chains from one sample in a study of tumor-infiltrating lymphocytes in localized non-small cell lung cancer. The table came from immunoSEQ multiplex PCR; TCRdb's copy has only in-frame clones and leaves some out. Of fewer than 8,000 clones in the sample, around 73% were seen once. Source material: lung tumor tissue. The receptors were gathered from a human donor with non-small cell lung cancer. Both conserved end residues are part of each CDR3. The D gene is left open where the match is weak. Clone sizes are given selectively: once, few, many, or a class where the clone is expanded.

D gene,clone size,V gene,J gene,CDR3 DNA,CDR3 protein
.,.,TRBV5-4,TRBJ1-2,TGTGCCAGCAGCTCGGGACTGGAATATGGCTACACCTTC,CASSSGLEYGYTF
.,.,TRBV11-2,TRBJ2-3,TGTGCCAGCAGCGTTGACAGGGAGGCCGTAGATACGCAGTATTTT,CASSVDREAVDTQYF
.,.,TRBV28,TRBJ1-2,TGTGCCAGCAGTTTAGGGGGGGGCAGTGGGACCTATGGCTACACCTTC,CASSLGGGSGTYGYTF
.,.,TRBV5-6,TRBJ1-2,TGTGCCAGCAGCGGTCGGGACTTCCTTGAAACCTATGGCTACACCTTC,CASSGRDFLETYGYTF
.,.,TRBV9,TRBJ2-7,TGTGCCAGCAGCTCGGACAGCCTTGGGGAGCAGTACTTC,CASSSDSLGEQYF
.,.,TRBV7-8,TRBJ2-2,TGTGCCAGCAGGCAGACACAGGGCACCGGGGAGCTGTTTTTT,CASRQTQGTGELFF
.,.,TRBV15,TRBJ2-7,TGTGCCACCAGCAGGTCGAACAGGGCAGGGACCTACGAGCAGTACTTC,CATSRSNRAGTYEQYF
TRBD1,.,TRBV15,TRBJ1-6,TGTGCCACCAGCAGAGATAGGGCGGCAGGGGGCTATAATTCACCCCTCCACTTT,CATSRDRAAGGYNSPLHF
.,.,TRBV6-5,TRBJ1-3,TGTGCCAGCAGTTCTCCGTCGATCTCTGGAAACACCATATATTTT,CASSSPSISGNTIYF
.,.,TRBV5-1,TRBJ1-5,TGCGCCAGCAGTTTGAATAGCAATCAGCCCCAGCATTTT,CASSLNSNQPQHF
TRBD1,few,TRBV15,TRBJ1-6,TGTGCCACCAGCAGAGATATAACAGGGGGGAATTCACCCCTCCACTTT,CATSRDITGGNSPLHF
TRBD2,.,TRBV5-1,TRBJ2-5,TGCGCCAGCAGCTCGTTAGCGGGAGGAGGGCAAGAGACCCAGTACTTC,CASSSLAGGGQETQYF
.,few,TRBV5-1,TRBJ1-1,TGCGCCAGCAGCTTGGCGGGGATGAACACTGAAGCTTTCTTT,CASSLAGMNTEAFF
.,few,TRBV28,TRBJ1-1,TGTGCCAGCAGTGGTAACAGGGAAGCTTTCTTT,CASSGNREAFF
.,.,TRBV15,TRBJ1-6,TGTGCCACCAGCAGAGAGGGCACTCTTAATTCACCCCTCCACTTT,CATSREGTLNSPLHF
TRBD2,.,TRBV2,TRBJ2-1,TGTGCCAGCAGTGGGGAGACTAGCAAGTTCTTC,CASSGETSKFF
.,.,TRBV5-6,TRBJ1-2,TGTGCCAGCAGCCTACCCGACACGCCGCTCGGCTACACCTTC,CASSLPDTPLGYTF
TRBD1,.,TRBV7-2,TRBJ2-7,TGTGCCAGCAGCGCAGAACAGGGGTACGAGCAGTACTTC,CASSAEQGYEQYF
TRBD1,.,TRBV18,TRBJ1-2,TGTGCCAGCTCACCGGGACAGGGTGGCTATGGCTACACCTTC,CASSPGQGGYGYTF
.,.,TRBV11-2,TRBJ2-1,TGTGCCAGCAGCTTAGATCTGCAGGGAAGACTCAATGAGCAGTTCTTC,CASSLDLQGRLNEQFF
TRBD2,.,TRBV11-3,TRBJ2-3,TGTGCCAGCAGTTTTAGCGGGAGCACAGATACGCAGTATTTT,CASSFSGSTDTQYF
.,.,TRBV29-1,TRBJ1-5,TGCAGCGTAAGGACGGTCAATCAGCCCCAGCATTTT,CSVRTVNQPQHF
.,few,TRBV7-9,TRBJ2-6,TGTGCCAGCAGCTCACTCTCTGGGGCCAACGTCCTGACTTTC,CASSSLSGANVLTF
.,.,TRBV19,TRBJ2-7,TGTGCCAGTATAGACAGCAATACCTACGAGCAGCACTTC,CASIDSNTYEQHF
TRBD1,.,TRBV4-2,TRBJ1-4,TGTGCCAGCAGTCTGGCAGGGGGCATAACTAATGAAAAACTGTTTTTT,CASSLAGGITNEKLFF
TRBD2,.,TRBV11-3,TRBJ2-7,TGTGCCAGCAGCTTGCGGACTAGCGGGAGGGGAAACTACGAGCAGTACTTC,CASSLRTSGRGNYEQYF